A selection of T cell receptor beta chains follows, all from one sample in a study of cytomegalovirus exposure and HLA in healthy donors. Profiling relied on immunoSEQ multiplex PCR, and the TCRdb table lists in-frame clones only, not all of them. The data contain roughly 66,000 clones, around 64% of them singletons. The sample consisted of PBMCs. All receptors come from a woman aged 50 to 60 in good health and CMV-seronegative. Each CDR3 is given with its conserved first and last residue. Each record gives: clone size, CDR3 length, V gene, D gene, J gene, CDR3 DNA, CDR3 protein. D genes are given only for firm matches. Clone size, where shown, is once, few, many, or a class for clones that have expanded.

-	14	TRBV6-4	-	TRBJ1-5	TGTGCCAGCAGCGCAACGGGGAGCAATCAGCCCCAGCATTTT	CASSATGSNQPQHF
-	14	TRBV30	-	TRBJ1-5	TGTGCCTGGACGCCTCAACAGCTAAATCAGCCCCAGCATTTT	CAWTPQQLNQPQHF
few	14	TRBV5-1	-	TRBJ2-2	TGCGCCAGCAGCCCTGGACAGTTCACCGGGGAGCTGTTTTTT	CASSPGQFTGELFF
-	15	TRBV6-6	TRBD1	TRBJ1-3	TGTGCCAGCAGTTACACCCGGACAGGGGGCGACCTGCCCTATTTT	CASSYTRTGGDLPYF
-	16	TRBV4-1	TRBD1	TRBJ2-7	TGCGCCAGCAGCCCCAGCCTGACAGGGGGCGTATACGAGCAGTACTTC	CASSPSLTGGVYEQYF
-	16	TRBV28	TRBD1	TRBJ1-4	TGTGCCAGCAGTTTTGCGCAGGGGGCAACTAATGAAAAACTGTTTTTT	CASSFAQGATNEKLFF
-	16	TRBV9	TRBD2	TRBJ2-7	TGTGCCAGCACCCCCTCGGCGGGAGGGCCGACTTCCGAGCAGTACTTC	CASTPSAGGPTSEQYF
once	16	TRBV7-2	TRBD1	TRBJ2-1	TGTGCCAGCAGCTTAGCCGGGACAGGGGCCTACAATGAGCAGTTCTTC	CASSLAGTGAYNEQFF
-	15	TRBV2	-	TRBJ1-5	TGTGCCAGCAGACAGGGTGTAAATAGCAATCAGCCCCAGCATTTT	CASRQGVNSNQPQHF
-	15	TRBV9	TRBD1	TRBJ1-2	TGTGCCAGCAGCGTCCCAGGACAGGGCGGCTATGGCTACACCTTC	CASSVPGQGGYGYTF
-	15	TRBV6-5	-	TRBJ2-3	TGTGCCAGCAGTCCGACTAATCAACAGGGTGATACGCAGTATTTT	CASSPTNQQGDTQYF
-	16	TRBV4-2	-	TRBJ2-7	TGTGCCAGCAGCCAAGCGCCAGGGGCGATCCTCTACGAGCAGTACTTC	CASSQAPGAILYEQYF
-	14	TRBV2	TRBD2	TRBJ2-7	TGTGCCAGCAGTGGACAACTAGCGGTAGGGGAGCAGTACTTC	CASSGQLAVGEQYF
-	12	TRBV7-2	-	TRBJ2-1	TGTGCCAGCAGCTTAGTACCGGGTGAGCAGTTCTTC	CASSLVPGEQFF
-	15	TRBV5-1	TRBD1	TRBJ2-7	TGCGCCAGCAGCAAGGGGACAGGGACGTCCCACGAGCAGTACTTC	CASSKGTGTSHEQYF
-	13	TRBV6-5	-	TRBJ2-1	TGTGCCAGCAGTTACGTTAGAGGGAATGAGCAGTTCTTC	CASSYVRGNEQFF
-	15	TRBV5-1	TRBD1	TRBJ2-5	TGCGCCAGCTCCGTGCTGGGACAGGGGCAAGAGACCCAGTACTTC	CASSVLGQGQETQYF
-	14	TRBV6-5	-	TRBJ2-7	TGTGCCAGCAGTTACGGGGCCACCTTTACCGAGCAGTACTTC	CASSYGATFTEQYF
-	15	TRBV7-8	TRBD1	TRBJ1-4	TGTGCCAGCAGCTTAGGGACAGGGGGCATTGAAAAACTGTTTTTT	CASSLGTGGIEKLFF
-	14	TRBV25-1	-	TRBJ2-5	TGTGCCAGCAGTGACCGACAGGCCCAAGAGACCCAGTACTTC	CASSDRQAQETQYF
once	14	TRBV5-4	-	TRBJ1-2	TGTGCCAGCAGCTTGGCAGCGGGGCAAGGTGGCTACACCTTC	CASSLAAGQGGYTF
-	18	TRBV4-3	TRBD1	TRBJ1-4	TGCGCCAGCAGCCAAACCGGGACAGCGGCAGCAACTAATGAAAAACTGTTTTTT	CASSQTGTAAATNEKLFF
-	16	TRBV9	TRBD2	TRBJ2-7	TGTGCCAGCAGCGTGGGGGGACTAGCGGGGACCTACGAGCAGTACTTC	CASSVGGLAGTYEQYF
-	15	TRBV27	-	TRBJ2-1	TGTGCCAGCAGTTTCTCCGGAGGGGATTACAATGAGCAGTTCTTC	CASSFSGGDYNEQFF
-	12	TRBV28	-	TRBJ2-1	TGTGGCCTGGAGGGCCCCTACAATGAGCAGTTCTTC	CGLEGPYNEQFF
once	13	TRBV18	TRBD1	TRBJ2-7	TGTGCCAGCTCACTTGGACAGGGCTACGAGCAGTACTTC	CASSLGQGYEQYF
-	17	TRBV10-2	TRBD1	TRBJ1-1	TGCGCCAGCAGTTTCGAAAAGACAGGGATGGGGGACACTGAAGCTTTCTTT	CASSFEKTGMGDTEAFF
-	15	TRBV5-1	TRBD1	TRBJ2-1	TGCGCCAGCAGCCAGACAGGGGGGGTCTCCAATGAGCAGTTCTTC	CASSQTGGVSNEQFF
few	13	TRBV19	-	TRBJ1-3	TGTGCCAGTAGTCCAAGGACAGGAAACACCATATATTTT	CASSPRTGNTIYF
-	15	TRBV21-1	-	TRBJ2-3	TGTGCCAGCAGCTGGCCAGGGGGGAGTACAGATACGCAGTATTTT	CASSWPGGSTDTQYF
once	18	TRBV4-2	TRBD2	TRBJ2-2	TGTGCCAGCAGCCCCATTATAGCGGGAGGGGGCGTGGCCGGGGAGCTGTTTTTT	CASSPIIAGGGVAGELFF
-	14	TRBV6-5	TRBD1	TRBJ2-7	TGTGCCAGCAGTTTTGAGCGGACCAGGGGGGAGCAGTACTTC	CASSFERTRGEQYF
few	14	TRBV5-4	TRBD1	TRBJ1-2	TGTGCCAGCAGCCGGACAGGGTGGTTAGGTGGCTACACCTTC	CASSRTGWLGGYTF
-	14	TRBV29-1	TRBD1	TRBJ1-3	TGCAGCGTTGATCTCAGGGGGCCTGGAAACACCATATATTTT	CSVDLRGPGNTIYF
once	13	TRBV4-3	-	TRBJ2-5	TGCGCCAGCAGCCTCAGGGTGGAGGAGACCCAGTACTTC	CASSLRVEETQYF
-	16	TRBV25-1	TRBD2	TRBJ2-5	TGTGCCAGCAGTGAACAACTAGCGGGAGTTTTGGAGACCCAGTACTTC	CASSEQLAGVLETQYF
-	15	TRBV6-5	-	TRBJ2-2	TGTGCCAGCAGTTTTCAGGGTTCCGCGTCCGGGGAGCTGTTTTTT	CASSFQGSASGELFF
-	14	TRBV4-2	-	TRBJ2-7	TGTGCCAGCAGCCAAGAGGTATTAGTCCGCGAGCAGTACTTC	CASSQEVLVREQYF
-	14	TRBV5-1	-	TRBJ2-7	TGCGCCAGCGGCTCCGGGACTGCGGCCTACGAGCAGTACTTC	CASGSGTAAYEQYF
-	16	TRBV4-3	TRBD1	TRBJ1-2	TGCGCCAGCAGCCAAGACCTCAGACAGGGTGTCTATGGCTACACCTTC	CASSQDLRQGVYGYTF
once	15	TRBV5-4	-	TRBJ2-3	TGTGCCAGCAGCTTGGGGACAGCAGACACAGATACGCAGTATTTT	CASSLGTADTDTQYF
-	17	TRBV4-1	-	TRBJ2-7	TGCGCCAGCAGCCAAGATCTTGATGGCATAACTATCTACGAGCAGTACTTC	CASSQDLDGITIYEQYF
-	12	TRBV28	-	TRBJ1-5	TGTGCCAGCAGTTGGGGAGGTCAGCCCCAGCATTTT	CASSWGGQPQHF
few	18	TRBV28	-	TRBJ2-7	TGTGCCATCAGTTACTTCAGGGTGTACTCCTCAAAGTCCTACGAGCAGTACTTC	CAISYFRVYSSKSYEQYF
few	15	TRBV30	-	TRBJ1-5	TGTGCCTGGAATGCAGGGTCCTATAGCAATCAGCCCCAGCATTTT	CAWNAGSYSNQPQHF
few	15	TRBV5-1	-	TRBJ2-4	TGCGCCAGCAGCTTGGATCAGGGGCCCTGGGACATTCAGTACTTC	CASSLDQGPWDIQYF
-	15	TRBV5-1	-	TRBJ1-1	TGCGCCAGCAGCTTGGGAGGGCCAAGTAGCACTGAAGCTTTCTTT	CASSLGGPSSTEAFF
-	12	TRBV27	TRBD1	TRBJ2-7	TGTGCCAGCCGGACAGGGGTCTACGAGCAGTACTTC	CASRTGVYEQYF
few	15	TRBV6-5	-	TRBJ2-1	TGTGCCAGCAGTTACGCAAGTGCGTCCTACAATGAGCAGTTCTTC	CASSYASASYNEQFF
-	14	TRBV19	-	TRBJ2-5	TGTGCCAGTAGTATGAAAAGCCTGGTGGAGACCCAGTACTTC	CASSMKSLVETQYF
-	12	TRBV5-1	TRBD1	TRBJ1-1	TGCGCCAGCCGGACAGGGTTCACTGAAGCTTTCTTT	CASRTGFTEAFF
once	15	TRBV7-2	-	TRBJ1-5	TGTGCCAGCAGCTTAACAGTTTATAGCAATCAGCCCCAGCATTTT	CASSLTVYSNQPQHF
-	15	TRBV6-5	-	TRBJ2-5	TGTGCCAGCAGTCCCCTTGGAGTCTATCAAGAGACCCAGTACTTC	CASSPLGVYQETQYF
-	16	TRBV2	-	TRBJ2-7	TGTGCCAGCAGTGAAGGACTCCATTGGGCGGGATATGAGCAGTACTTC	CASSEGLHWAGYEQYF
few	14	TRBV19	-	TRBJ1-3	TGTGCCAGTAGCCCTGAGATTACTGGAAACACCATATATTTT	CASSPEITGNTIYF
few	13	TRBV19	-	TRBJ1-4	TGTGCCAGTAACAGGGCAACTAATGAAAAACTGTTTTTT	CASNRATNEKLFF
once	14	TRBV5-6	TRBD1	TRBJ1-1	TGTGCCAGCAGCGGGGACAGGGGGTGGGGTGAAGCTTTCTTT	CASSGDRGWGEAFF